This T cell receptor (beta chain) emerged from a study of regulatory T cells in long-lasting Graves disease (dated by TCRdb to the early 2020s). At the level of the whole study: Antithyroid drugs had been taken for less than 3 months by newly diagnosed Graves' disease patients. Persistent Graves' disease patients were compared with newly diagnosed Graves' disease patients by peripheral blood TCR sequencing and RNA sequencing. A total of roughly 35 samples underwent TCR sequencing: some 13 from persistent and around 20 from newly diagnosed Graves' disease patients. The study took place in China and was registered as a clinical trial. Results the study describes overall, beyond this receptor: Sequencing and analysis were restricted to the TCR beta chain. A larger number of public clonotypes was shared among persistent patients (more than 2,500) than among newly diagnosed patients (roughly 1,000). As a limitation, the authors acknowledged that the small sample size may reduce accuracy. Because the primary lesion, thyroid tissue, could not be accessed, the study looked at peripheral blood alone. Lower TCR Shannon entropy and fewer highly expanded clones were observed in persistent Graves' disease patients than in newly diagnosed patients, which suggested clonal expansion.

This clonotype was recorded many times. What this receptor recognizes is not known. No base quality information exists; no much larger clone differs at one position. Interpreted using the paper, the time point label stands for: newly diagnosed GD, antithyroid drugs for less than 3 months. For both TCR sequencing and RNA sequencing, RNA was extracted from PBMCs using TRIzol. The diagnosis of Graves' disease followed American Thyroid Association guidelines. The patients came from an endocrinology department in Xi'an, China. Each patient gave 7.5 to 10 milliliters of peripheral blood, collected in an EDTA anticoagulant tube. Ficoll Paque Plus density gradient separation was used to isolate PBMCs, and no additional T cell sorting was done. An Agilent 2100 Bioanalyzer and agarose gel were used to check RNA quality, while a NanoDrop 2000 measured RNA concentration. Preparation of the library involved multiplex PCR. TCRdb records Illumina HiSeq 4000 as the sequencer. CDR3 regions were amplified by Arm-PCR with iRepertoire HTBI primers to construct TCR beta libraries. Before sequencing, the PCR products went through gel purification. The authors' analysis ran thus. Gene usage analysis of CDR3 amino acid clonotypes relied on the 55 to 80 TRBV and 15 or so TRBJ segments identified across samples. Filtered high-quality paired reads were merged into contigs using COPE and FqMerger. Contigs were aligned with BLAST to IMGT TRBV, TRBD and TRBJ reference genes, and CDR3 was defined per IMGT. Any clonotype with a frequency above 0.1% was counted as a highly expanded clone. Shannon entropy served as the measure of repertoire diversity, while the Gini coefficient captured V-J evenness. Clonotypes shared by more than one individual were considered public. TCRdb reprocessed the public reads (quality trimming at Q25 with fastp, clone calling with MiXCR) and kept in-frame beta chains. Rows merge per CDR3 protein into single entries with the most common DNA and genes. The V and J calls come from TCRdb's annotation, not from the publication. In all, the sample holds 450,000 to 700,000 distinct CDR3 sequences, and approximately 13% of those were seen once. The top ten clonotypes cover about 10% of the sample.

These data were also filed under a second study, of T cells in Graves' hyperthyroidism and ophthalmopathy. The second study reports: Stable Graves' hyperthyroidism was defined as the absence of progression to ophthalmopathy over 18 months of follow-up. Hyperthyroidism patients were newly diagnosed, had a disease duration of under 2 months, and were aged 18 to 65 years. Any patient with an uncontrolled infection, another autoimmune disease, pregnancy or lactation was excluded. Diagnoses relied on clinical symptoms, serum thyroxine and TRAb, thyroid ultrasound and orbital computed tomography. The TCR CDR3 was subjected to a first round of RT-PCR using the HTBI primer set and the Qiagen OneStep RT-PCR kit. Most expanded thyroid clonotypes (frequency above 0.001) were also detected in blood, suggesting blood repertoires may reflect thyroid immune responses. Ophthalmopathy was separated from stable hyperthyroidism by a 13 V-J signature model, with over 85% sensitivity and roughly 84% specificity obtained in cross-validation and 80%/75% obtained in testing. In validation, the model predicted progression to ophthalmopathy a median of about 5.9 months before onset, with 70% to 71% sensitivity and nearly 75% specificity. TCR V-J signatures able to tell the groups apart were searched for in a discovery cohort of some 100 patients, of whom roughly 42 had Graves' ophthalmopathy and roughly 59 had stable Graves' hyperthyroidism. Prospective prediction of ophthalmopathy was tested in an independent validation cohort consisting of 18 to 20 hyperthyroidism patients and around 16 patients who later progressed to ophthalmopathy. The roughly 100 discovery patients were divided at random into training and test sets in a 7:3 ratio. In addition, the study compared T-cell repertoires in thyroid tissue and in blood from roughly 6 Graves' hyperthyroidism patients. After blood sampling, hyperthyroidism patients were treated with methimazole at a starting dose of 30 mg daily, and ophthalmopathy patients were treated with high-dose intravenous methylprednisolone. Libraries were constructed in a second round of multiplex PCR, after which size selection and purification were carried out. Libraries were sequenced paired-end with 100 bp reads on an Illumina HiSeq2000. SOAPnuke was used to process the raw data, throwing out any read that contained adapters or uncalled bases, had a mean Phred below 15, or lacked an exact constant-primer or identifier match. High-quality paired reads were merged using COPE v1.2.5, and each unique nucleotide sequence was defined as a clonotype. Clonotypes were aligned to IMGT TRBV, TRBD and TRBJ reference segments using MiTCR v1.1. The analysis was restricted to V-J combinations with a frequency above 0.0001, which together covered just over 98% of the repertoires. The TCS score was defined as the ratio of F50 (clonal expansion) to E x V (chaos), calculated using BLOSUM62-based TCRdist between CDR3 peptides within each V-J. Welch's t-statistics and random forest reduced fewer than 550 V-J features to 13, which were used in a naive Bayes classifier (R e1071). No statistical method was used to set the sample size in advance, and investigators knew the group allocation. The paper describes TCR Vbeta CDR3 sequencing of 120 to 150 peripheral blood samples, made up of 43 ophthalmopathy patients, some 76 hyperthyroidism patients and around 17 progressor patients.

The sequence came from a man aged 30-40 years with Graves disease. Donor details come from another sample of the same person, matched by shared clones. Source: peripheral blood mononuclear cells (PBMCs), taken at new diagnosis, from a patient treated with antithyroid drugs.

The CDR3 protein: CASSLRGQGTEAFF. The nucleotide sequence reads as follows: TGTGCCAGCAGCCTCAGGGGACAGGGCACTGAAGCTTTCTTT. The rearranged segments are TRBV5-8 and TRBJ1-1, with 9 central nucleotides matching TRBD1. Spanning cysteine to phenylalanine, the CDR3 consists of 14 amino acids. The retained sequence is limited to the CDR3, 42 bases, with the frame set at the first base. The germline V gene specifies SGHTS as CDR1 and YDEGEE as CDR2. V loses 4 bases at its end and J loses 4 bases; junction bases beyond the gene matches: 5.